A single sample is the source of the 10 T cell receptor beta chains below, sequenced in a study of blood T cell repertoires in COVID-19. Only in-frame clones appear in the TCRdb table, and some are missing; sequencing was by immunoSEQ multiplex PCR. The table records over 200,000 clones, approximately 83% of them present only once. The sample taken for sequencing was peripheral blood. The receptors were sampled from a man aged 35 to 55 with acute or convalescent COVID-19.

The chain couples TRBV19 to TRBJ2-7; TRBD1 aligns across 9 bases. The germline V gene has CDR1 LNHDA and CDR2 SQIVND (reference sequence). The CDR3 is made up of 13 amino acids. J gave up 0 bases and V 11 bases, and 5 bases lay outside the gene matches. The CDR3 region is CASGTGISYEQYF. DNA of the CDR3: TGTGCCTCTGGGACAGGGATCTCCTACGAGCAGTACTTC.

The genes are TRBV7-9 and TRBJ1-1; TRBD1 is a possible D gene (6 bases). Germline values: CDR1 SEHNR, CDR2 FQNEAQ (reference sequence). V shed 5 bases and J shed 11 bases, with 21 bases lying between them. The CDR3 totals 14 residues. The CDR3 nucleotides read TGTGCCAGCAGCAATACAGGACACGCCAGGGGTGCTTTCTTT. Its protein is CASSNTGHARGAFF.

This sequence joins TRBV14 and TRBJ2-1; no clear D. Trimming stripped 2 bases from V and 4 bases from J, with 15 bases between. In germline, CDR1 is SGHDN, CDR2 FVKESK. The CDR3 is 16 amino acids. Written as DNA, the CDR3 is TGTGCCAGCAGCCAAAAACGAGGTCCCCAATACAATGAGCAGTTCTTC. It specifies CASSQKRGPQYNEQFF.

This chain links TRBV28 with TRBJ1-3; D is unclear. V lost 3 bases to trimming and J lost 4 bases, with 10 bases between them. The germline CDR1 and CDR2 sequences are MDHEN and SYDVKM. The CDR3 contains 14 residues. CDR3 nucleotides: TGTGCCAGCAGTTTTTTGAGGGTAGGAAACACCATATATTTT. Protein product: CASSFLRVGNTIYF.

The V call is TRBV29-1, the J call TRBJ1-6; weak D call: TRBD1 (6 bases). The CDR3 runs 13 residues. CDR1 is SQVTM, CDR2 ANQGSEA, per germline. V lost 5 bases and J 9 bases, leaving 14 bases between the germline ends. Here the CDR3 reads CSVPGQGGSPLHF. In DNA form, the CDR3 reads TGCAGCGTTCCGGGACAAGGAGGTTCACCCCTCCACTTT.

This chain links TRBV13 with TRBJ1-1; perhaps TRBD1 as D (5 bases). V lost 5 bases to trimming and J lost 3 bases, with 13 bases between them. Germline values: CDR1 PRHDT, CDR2 FYEKMQ (reference sequence). This CDR3 comprises 14 residues. CDR3 DNA sequence: TGTGCCAGCAGCACCCCCGGGGGGTACACTGAAGCTTTCTTT. This gives the protein CASSTPGGYTEAFF.

The chain carries TRBV10-3 and TRBJ2-1; TRBD1 matches 8 bases. Germline lookup yields CDR1 ENHRY and CDR2 SYGVKD. The CDR3 contains 17 residues. Trimming took 2 bases from V and 3 from J; bases not matched to a gene: 9. DNA for the CDR3: TGTGCCATCAGTGAGGGGGACAGGAACTCACACTACAATGAGCAGTTCTTC. This translates into CAISEGDRNSHYNEQFF.

This chain links TRBV5-1 with TRBJ2-5, with 11 bases identical to TRBD2. V was pared by 0 bases and J by 5 bases, with 0 bases of the junction left unmatched. From germline, CDR1 is SGHRS and CDR2 YFSETQ. The CDR3 consists of 14 residues. The CDR3 sequence: CASSLGLAGETQYF. In nucleotides, the CDR3 is TGCGCCAGCAGCTTGGGACTAGCGGGGGAGACCCAGTACTTC.

This rearrangement joins TRBV5-8 to TRBJ2-5, with a tentative D call TRBD1 (7 bases). The CDR3 runs 14 residues. Germline loops: CDR1 SGHTS, CDR2 YDEGEE. Trimming shortened V by 4 bases and J by 4 bases, and 14 bases separated the two germline ends. The CDR3 nucleotides are TGTGCCAGCAGCCGGGGGAACAGGGGAGAGACCCAGTACTTC. Protein product: CASSRGNRGETQYF.

V is TRBV10-3 and J is TRBJ1-1; D gene unclear. With 3 bases removed from V and 12 bases from J, the gap between germline ends came to 11 bases. The CDR3 extends over 11 amino acids. Germline V gene sequence: CDR1 ENHRY, CDR2 SYGVKD. CDR3 residues: CAISDRTTSFF. CDR3 DNA: TGTGCCATCAGTGACCGTACGACATCTTTCTTT.